This T cell receptor (beta chain) stems from a study of circulating and synovial CD4+ cells in juvenile arthritis. Findings of the study overall: These blood cells shared more CDR3 sequences with synovium than bulk blood.

Germline V gene data show CDR1 as LGHNT and CDR2 as FRNRAP. Trimming cost V 0 bases and J 0 bases; bases outside gene matches: 4. The CDR3 is made up of 17 amino acids. In its sample, this clone was seen a few times. The target antigen is unknown. The method was immunoSEQ multiplex PCR; TCRdb's version includes in-frame clones alone and lacks a portion of them. The data contain approximately 36,000 clones, 90% to 95% of them seen just once; the ten biggest clones take up around 0.7%. V usage is TRBV12-5 and J usage is TRBJ1-1; 10 bases match TRBD1. The TCR originated in a human donor with juvenile idiopathic arthritis. Sequencing was performed on CD4+ T cells from blood. CDR3 residues: CASGLVRTGGMNTEAFF. The CDR3 nucleotides are TGTGCTAGTGGTTTGGTACGGACAGGGGGAATGAACACTGAAGCTTTCTTT.